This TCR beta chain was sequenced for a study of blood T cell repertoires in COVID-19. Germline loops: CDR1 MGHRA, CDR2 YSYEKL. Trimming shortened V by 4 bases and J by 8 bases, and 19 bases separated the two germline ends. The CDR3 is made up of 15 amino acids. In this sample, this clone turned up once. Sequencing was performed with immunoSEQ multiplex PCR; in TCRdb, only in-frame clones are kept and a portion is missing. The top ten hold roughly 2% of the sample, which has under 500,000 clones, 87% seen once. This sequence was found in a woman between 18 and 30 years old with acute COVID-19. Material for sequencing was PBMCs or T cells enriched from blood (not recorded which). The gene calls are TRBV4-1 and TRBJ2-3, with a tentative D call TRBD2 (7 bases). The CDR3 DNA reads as TGCGCCAGCAGCCGGGAGGGGGGCCCGAGGGGTACGCAGTATTTT. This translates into CASSREGGPRGTQYF.